Included here is one T cell receptor beta chain sequence, with context. Produced via immunoSEQ multiplex PCR; TCRdb's table is partial and in-frame only. The sample carries 85,000 to 95,000 clones, 80% to 95% recorded once. This entry is derived from a study of control samples from healthy donors and cancer patients. Germline assignment: CDR1 SGHAT and CDR2 FQNNGV. This CDR3 is built from 17 residues. Trimming cost V 5 bases and J 1 base, with 18 bases left between them. The rearrangement joins TRBV11-2 to TRBJ1-5, with D tentatively TRBD1 (5 bases). This TCR was recovered from a woman under 40 in good health. Sequencing was carried out using blood. CDR3 protein: CASSPGWGAGSNQPQHF. DNA of the CDR3: TGTGCCAGCAGCCCGGGCTGGGGCGCAGGGAGCAATCAGCCCCAGCATTTT.